The source of this TCR beta chain is a study of blood T cell repertoires in COVID-19. Background on the study: Specimens from acute and convalescent COVID-19 originated in the United States, Italy and Spain. In each case, the material was cDNA or gDNA derived from T cells, B-cell-depleted T cells, or PBMCs.

Original processing methods: The authors estimated nucleated cell counts from reference gene primer amplification. The table came from immunoSEQ multiplex PCR; TCRdb's copy has only in-frame clones and leaves some out. V and J calls and clone size follow that table, whereas D and trimming were derived from the DNA. Of 150,000 to 200,000 clones detected, 75% to 90% appear once; the ten largest clones hold about 5%. Enrolled through a virtual design, the participants were between 18 and 89 years of age and came from 24 US areas. J lost 5 bases, V lost 6 bases, and 9 bases had no gene match. The CDR3 length is 14 residues. The germline V gene encodes CDR1 SGHDN and CDR2 FVKESK.

The receptor comes from a man between 65 and 80 years old who had been exposed to COVID-19. The sequencing sample was made of PBMCs or T cells enriched from blood (not recorded which). This chain uses TRBV14 with TRBJ1-2, with 7 bases that match TRBD1. In DNA form, the CDR3 reads TGTGCCAGCAGAAAGGGGGCGGACGGGTATGGCTACACCTTC. As protein: CASRKGADGYGYTF.